This TCR beta chain emerged from a study of beta chain features in type 1 diabetes. The study's findings and limits: Fewer insertions but more deletions were seen at VDJ junctions in type 1 diabetes patients.

Sequenced material consisted of expressed TCRB transcripts (all of the isolated RNA was reverse transcribed). Sequenced by immunoSEQ multiplex PCR; TCRdb stores in-frame clones only, minus some. Among about 930,000 clones listed, 17% were seen once. Only a few counts were recorded for this clone. What it binds is not known. The same CDR3 can be traced to other DNA sequences in this sample. V lost 2 bases, J lost 2 bases, and 6 bases lay in between. The CDR3 runs to 13 residues. CDR1 and CDR2 (germline): SGHTA, FQGNSA. This TCR came from a young woman in good health. The chain joins TRBV7-2 to TRBJ1-1; D gene unclear. Source material: naive CD4+ T cells from blood. In DNA form, the CDR3 reads TGTGCCAGCAGCTTACGGGGAAACACTGAAGCTTTCTTT. Translating gives CASSLRGNTEAFF.